Listed below are T cell receptor beta chains from one sample, sequenced in a study of Graves' ophthalmopathy and Graves' hyperthyroidism. One entry per CDR3 protein results from TCRdb running MiXCR on the multiplex PCR reads. The sample lists 600,000 to 700,000 distinct CDR3 sequences, about two fifths seen once, with over 2.5% in the top ten. Sequences were obtained from peripheral blood. The receptors were gathered from an adult man with Graves' ophthalmopathy. Both conserved end residues are part of each CDR3. A D gene is named only where the DNA matches it firmly. For some rows the clone size is stated as once, few or many, or as a class when expanded; others skip it.

J gene | CDR3 length | clone size | D gene | V gene | CDR3 DNA | CDR3 protein
TRBJ1-2 | 15 | many | NA | TRBV11-2 | TGTGCCAGCAGCTCACCCCGACGGCCGAACTATGGCTACACCTTC | CASSSPRRPNYGYTF
TRBJ1-2 | 13 | once | TRBD1 | TRBV29-1 | TGCAGCGCTACTCCCCAGGGGGTTGATGGCTACACCTTC | CSATPQGVDGYTF
TRBJ2-5 | 14 | NA | NA | TRBV12-3/TRBV12-4 | TGTGCCAGCAGTTTCGGTTCTAGTCGGGAGACCCAGTACTTC | CASSFGSSRETQYF
TRBJ2-2 | 14 | NA | TRBD1 | TRBV19 | TGTGCCAGTATAGGGACAGCCTACACCGGGGAGCTGTTTTTT | CASIGTAYTGELFF
TRBJ2-3 | 15 | NA | NA | TRBV11-3 | TGTGCCAGCAGCTTAGTTTCTTTCGGCACAGATACGCAGTATTTT | CASSLVSFGTDTQYF
TRBJ2-5 | 16 | many | TRBD2 | TRBV9 | TGTGCCAGCAGCGTAGATTTGCGGGAGGCAAAAGAGACCCAGTACTTC | CASSVDLREAKETQYF
TRBJ1-2 | 11 | NA | TRBD1 | TRBV29-1 | TGCAGCGTTATAGACAGGGGTGGCTACACCTTC | CSVIDRGGYTF
TRBJ1-1 | 15 | many | TRBD1 | TRBV5-1 | TGCGCCAGCAGCTTGGCAACAGGGGCGAACACTGAAGCTTTCTTT | CASSLATGANTEAFF
TRBJ1-4 | 16 | NA | NA | TRBV5-1 | TGCGCCAGCAGCGTGGCAGGGTCGGCAACTAATGAAAAACTGTTTTTT | CASSVAGSATNEKLFF
TRBJ2-5 | 13 | many | TRBD1 | TRBV12-3/TRBV12-4 | TGTGCCAGCAGAGCGGACAGGGTGGAGACCCAGTACTTC | CASRADRVETQYF
TRBJ1-3 | 12 | many | NA | TRBV10-3 | TGTGCCATCTCTTCCTCTGGAAACACCATATATTTT | CAISSSGNTIYF
TRBJ1-2 | 13 | many | TRBD1 | TRBV29-1 | TGCAGCGTGTCCAAGGGACAGGACTATGGCTACACCTTC | CSVSKGQDYGYTF
TRBJ2-2 | 11 | NA | NA | TRBV12-3/TRBV12-4 | NA | CASGPPGSCFF
TRBJ1-1 | 15 | NA | TRBD1 | TRBV12-3/TRBV12-4 | TGTGCCAGCAGTTTTGAGGGCAGGGGGCTCACTGAAGCTTTCTTT | CASSFEGRGLTEAFF
TRBJ2-7 | 14 | once | NA | TRBV25-1 | TGTGCCAGCGGAGGGGATACAGGCTCCTACGAGCAGTACTTC | CASGGDTGSYEQYF
TRBJ2-5 | 16 | many | TRBD1 | TRBV24-1 | TGTGCCACCAGTGATAGGGTCAGGGGGCGATTGGAGACCCAGTACTTC | CATSDRVRGRLETQYF
TRBJ2-7 | 17 | NA | TRBD1 | TRBV7-2 | TGCGCCAGCAGCCAAGGGCCCGGGACAGGGACCATTTACGAGCAGTACTTC | CASSQGPGTGTIYEQYF
TRBJ2-2 | 17 | many | NA | TRBV14 | TGTGCCAGCAGCCAAGCGGAAGGCAGGGGAAGGACCGGGGAGCTGTTTTTT | CASSQAEGRGRTGELFF
TRBJ1-5 | 12 | NA | NA | TRBV2 | TGTGCCAGCAGCTTGGGGCTAGCGGAGCAGCATTTT | CASSLGLAEQHF
TRBJ2-7 | 14 | many | TRBD2 | TRBV5-1 | TGCGCCAGCAGCTTGGCTAGCGGGACCCCCGAGCAGTACTTC | CASSLASGTPEQYF
TRBJ1-1 | 13 | many | NA | TRBV20-1 | TGCAGTGCTGCCGACGGAAGAAACACTGAAGCTTTCTTT | CSAADGRNTEAFF
TRBJ2-1 | 15 | once | NA | TRBV2 | TGTGCCAGCAGTGGTGGGACGGTGAATTACAATGAGCAGTTCTTC | CASSGGTVNYNEQFF